The TCR beta chain under discussion was sequenced for a study of blood T cells in healthy people across ages. Study as a whole: Template switching caught about one barcoded beta molecule for each two T cells.

At least 6 million PBMCs were isolated per sample. This CDR3 region has 14 residues. Looked up from germline, CDR1 is SSHAT and CDR2 is FNYEAQ (reference sequence). A note on this clonotype: One end of the junction fails to match germline, which may point to a read error.

For the second PCR, which ran for about 7 to 11 cycles, a sample-barcoded 5' primer and a J-beta primer mix were used. Through a template-switch adaptor with 12 random nucleotides, each cDNA molecule received a tag. MiXCR, applied by TCRdb to the 5' RACE reads, yields one record per CDR3 protein. The sample lists around 1.1 million distinct CDR3 sequences, under 40% occurring once. The chain combines TRBV7-7 with TRBJ2-5, with D possibly being TRBD1 or TRBD2 (5 bases each). The material sequenced was blood. This TCR was sampled from a man between 18 and 35 years old in good health. This chain's CDR3 is CASSGQGWQETQYF. As DNA, the CDR3 is TGTGCTAGCAGCGGCCAGGGTTGGCAAGAGACCCAGTACTTC.